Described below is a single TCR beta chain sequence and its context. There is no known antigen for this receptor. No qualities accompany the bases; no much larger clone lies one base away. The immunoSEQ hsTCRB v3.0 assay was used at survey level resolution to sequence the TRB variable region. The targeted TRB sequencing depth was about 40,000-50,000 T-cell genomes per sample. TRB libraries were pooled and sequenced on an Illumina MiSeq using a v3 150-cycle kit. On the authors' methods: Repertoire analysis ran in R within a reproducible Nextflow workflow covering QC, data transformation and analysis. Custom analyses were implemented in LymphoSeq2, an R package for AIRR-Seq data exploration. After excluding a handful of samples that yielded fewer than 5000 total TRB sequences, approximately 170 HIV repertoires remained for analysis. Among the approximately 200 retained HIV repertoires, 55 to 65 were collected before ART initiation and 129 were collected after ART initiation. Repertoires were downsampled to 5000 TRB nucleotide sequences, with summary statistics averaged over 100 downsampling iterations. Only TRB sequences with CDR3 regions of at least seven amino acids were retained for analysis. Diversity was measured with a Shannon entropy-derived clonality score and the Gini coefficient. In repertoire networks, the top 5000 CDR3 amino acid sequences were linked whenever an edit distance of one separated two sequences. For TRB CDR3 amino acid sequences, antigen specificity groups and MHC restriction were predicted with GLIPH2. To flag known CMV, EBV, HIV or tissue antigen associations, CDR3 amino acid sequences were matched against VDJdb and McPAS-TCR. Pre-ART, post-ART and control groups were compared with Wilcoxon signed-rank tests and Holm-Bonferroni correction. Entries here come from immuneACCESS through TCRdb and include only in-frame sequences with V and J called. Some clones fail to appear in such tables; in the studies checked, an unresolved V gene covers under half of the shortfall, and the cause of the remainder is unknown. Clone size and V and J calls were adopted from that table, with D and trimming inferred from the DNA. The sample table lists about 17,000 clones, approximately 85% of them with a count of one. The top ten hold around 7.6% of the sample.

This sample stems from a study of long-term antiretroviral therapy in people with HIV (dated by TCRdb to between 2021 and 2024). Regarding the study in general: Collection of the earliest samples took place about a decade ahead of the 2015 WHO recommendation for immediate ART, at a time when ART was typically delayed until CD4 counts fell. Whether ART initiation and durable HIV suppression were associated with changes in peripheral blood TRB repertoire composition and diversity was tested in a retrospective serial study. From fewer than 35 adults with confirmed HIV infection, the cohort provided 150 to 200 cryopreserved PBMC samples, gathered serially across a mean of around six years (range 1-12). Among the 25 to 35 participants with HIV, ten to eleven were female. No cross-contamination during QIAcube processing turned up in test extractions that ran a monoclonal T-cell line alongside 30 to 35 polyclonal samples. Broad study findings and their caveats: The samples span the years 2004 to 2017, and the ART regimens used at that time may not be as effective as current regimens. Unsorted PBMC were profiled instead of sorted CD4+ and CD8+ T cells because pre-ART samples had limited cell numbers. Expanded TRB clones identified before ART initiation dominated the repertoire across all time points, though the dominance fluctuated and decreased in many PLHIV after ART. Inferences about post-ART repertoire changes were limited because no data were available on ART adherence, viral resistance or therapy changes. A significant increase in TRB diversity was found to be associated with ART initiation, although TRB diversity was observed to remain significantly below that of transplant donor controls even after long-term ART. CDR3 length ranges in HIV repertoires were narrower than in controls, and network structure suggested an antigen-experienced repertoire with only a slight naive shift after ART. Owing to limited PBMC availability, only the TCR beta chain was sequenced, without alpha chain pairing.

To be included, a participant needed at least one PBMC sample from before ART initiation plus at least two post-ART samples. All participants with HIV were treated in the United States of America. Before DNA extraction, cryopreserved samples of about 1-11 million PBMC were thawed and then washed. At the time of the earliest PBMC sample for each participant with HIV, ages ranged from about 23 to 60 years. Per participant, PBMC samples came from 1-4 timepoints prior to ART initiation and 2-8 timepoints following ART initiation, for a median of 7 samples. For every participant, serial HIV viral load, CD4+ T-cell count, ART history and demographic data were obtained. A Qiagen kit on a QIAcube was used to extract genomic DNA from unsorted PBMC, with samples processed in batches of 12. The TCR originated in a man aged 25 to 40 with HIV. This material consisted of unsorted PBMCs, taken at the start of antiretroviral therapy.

In nucleotides, the sequence is TGCGCCAGCAGCCAAGAGAGTGACTACAATGAGCAGTTCTTC. This yields the protein CASSQESDYNEQFF. The sequence is built from TRBV4-1 and TRBJ2-1; too little of a D gene remains to name it. According to the germline V gene, CDR1 reads MGHRA and CDR2 reads YSYEKL. From the cysteine through the phenylalanine, the CDR3 covers 14 amino acids. Of all the DNA, just the CDR3 is kept, 42 bases in frame from base 1. V is pared back by 0 bases and J by 3 bases, with 6 bases lying between the germline termini.